The source of this T cell receptor (beta chain) is a study of shared clonotypes between healthy human individuals. Study observations and caveats: Owing to a small donor count, the genetic and exposure-history diversity represented was limited.

The V end lost 1 base, the J end lost 3 bases, and 13 bases lay between the germline ends. The CDR3 is 16 residues long. Germline values: CDR1 LGHNA, CDR2 YSLEER. In the naive CD8 group, cells lacked CD45RO and were positively selected for CCR7, so terminally differentiated effector memory CD45RA+ cells were left out. A remark on this clone: Its antigen is unidentified.

The protocol was immunoSEQ multiplex PCR, while the TCRdb copy is restricted to in-frame clones and leaves out a portion. The sample shows millions of clones, less than 95% of them seen only once. The chain uses TRBV4-3 and TRBJ2-1, with a weak D call TRBD2 (7 bases). The source is a man younger than 35 in good health. Sequenced sample: naive CD8+ T cells sorted from blood. CDR3 coding DNA: TGCGCCAGCAGCCAAGTTGGGGAGGGGGACTACAATGAGCAGTTCTTC. The encoded protein is CASSQVGEGDYNEQFF.